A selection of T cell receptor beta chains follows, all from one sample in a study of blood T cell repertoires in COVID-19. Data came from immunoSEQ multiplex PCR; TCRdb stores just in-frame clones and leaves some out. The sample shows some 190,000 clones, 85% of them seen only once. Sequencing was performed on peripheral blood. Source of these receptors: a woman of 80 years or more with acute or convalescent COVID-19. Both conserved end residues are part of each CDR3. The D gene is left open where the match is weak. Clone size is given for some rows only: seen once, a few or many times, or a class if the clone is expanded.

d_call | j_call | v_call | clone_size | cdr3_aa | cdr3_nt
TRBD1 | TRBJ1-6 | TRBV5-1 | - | CASSSVGTDLPLHF | TGCGCCAGCAGCTCCGTCGGGACAGATTTACCCCTCCACTTT
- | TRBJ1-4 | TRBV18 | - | CASSPTSLEEKLFF | TGTGCCAGCTCACCAACCTCGTTAGAAGAAAAACTGTTTTTT
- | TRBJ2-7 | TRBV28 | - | CASSLTDRLGSYEQYF | TGTGCCAGCAGTTTAACGGACAGACTTGGGTCCTACGAGCAGTACTTC
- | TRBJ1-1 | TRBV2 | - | CASRQITGTEAFF | TGTGCCAGCAGACAAATTACGGGAACTGAAGCTTTCTTT
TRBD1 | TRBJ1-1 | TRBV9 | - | CASSVTGGNTEAFF | TGTGCCAGCAGCGTGACAGGGGGGAACACTGAAGCTTTCTTT
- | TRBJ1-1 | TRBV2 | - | CASSAQKNTEAFF | TGTGCCAGCAGTGCACAGAAGAACACTGAAGCTTTCTTT
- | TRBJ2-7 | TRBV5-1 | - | CASSFLWVGSSYEQYF | TGCGCCAGCAGCTTCTTGTGGGTGGGGAGCTCCTACGAGCAGTACTTC
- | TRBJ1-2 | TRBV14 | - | CASSQEGRGRGQINYGYTF | TGTGCCAGCAGCCAAGAAGGTCGGGGTCGGGGACAAATTAACTATGGCTACACCTTC
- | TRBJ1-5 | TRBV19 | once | CASRNADTGRQPQHF | TGTGCCAGTAGGAATGCGGACACAGGGCGACAGCCCCAGCATTTT
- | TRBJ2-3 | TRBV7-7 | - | CASSATGRGSDTQYF | TGTGCTAGCAGCGCTACGGGACGGGGGTCCGATACGCAGTATTTT
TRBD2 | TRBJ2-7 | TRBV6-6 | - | CASKETSGSFGEQYF | TGTGCCAGCAAGGAGACTAGCGGGAGTTTCGGCGAGCAGTACTTC
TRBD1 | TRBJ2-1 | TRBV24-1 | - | CATSMGGQGIHEQFF | TGTGCCACCAGTATGGGGGGACAGGGGATCCATGAGCAGTTCTTC
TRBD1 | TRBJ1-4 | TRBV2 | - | CASQGQALTNEKLFF | TGTGCCAGCCAGGGACAGGCACTGACAAATGAAAAACTGTTTTTT
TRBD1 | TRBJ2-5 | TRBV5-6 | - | CASSNRGPGTQYF | TGTGCCAGCAGCAACAGGGGGCCCGGGACCCAGTACTTC
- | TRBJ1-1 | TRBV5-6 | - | CASSLAGGNTEAFF | TGTGCCAGCAGCTTGGCGGGGGGTAACACTGAAGCTTTCTTT
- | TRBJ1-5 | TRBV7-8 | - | CASSSTTGVRNQPQHF | TGTGCCAGCAGCAGTACGACAGGAGTTCGCAATCAGCCCCAGCATTTT
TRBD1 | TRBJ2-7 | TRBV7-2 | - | CASRKTGTYEQYF | TGTGCCAGCAGAAAGACAGGGACCTACGAGCAGTACTTC
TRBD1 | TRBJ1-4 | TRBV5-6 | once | CASSARQGSEKLFF | TGTGCCAGCAGCGCAAGACAGGGGAGTGAAAAACTGTTTTTT
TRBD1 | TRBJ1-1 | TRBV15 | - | CATGQGALGNTEAFF | TGTGCCACGGGACAGGGGGCTCTGGGAAACACTGAAGCTTTCTTT
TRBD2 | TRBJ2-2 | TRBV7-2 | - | CASSLSPAGITGELFF | TGTGCCAGCAGCTTATCTCCAGCGGGGATCACCGGGGAGCTGTTTTTT
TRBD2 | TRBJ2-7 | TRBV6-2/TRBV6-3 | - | CASSWTSAYEQYF | TGTGCCAGCAGTTGGACTAGCGCCTACGAGCAGTACTTC
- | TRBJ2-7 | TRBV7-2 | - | CASSPGLSPYEQYF | TGTGCCAGCAGCCCCGGCCTTAGCCCCTACGAGCAGTACTTC
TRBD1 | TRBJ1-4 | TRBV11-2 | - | CASSLRQGSNEKLFF | TGTGCCAGCAGCCTTCGACAGGGCTCTAATGAAAAACTGTTTTTT
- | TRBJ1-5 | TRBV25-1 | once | CASSESGKSNQPQHF | TGTGCCAGCAGTGAATCGGGGAAAAGCAATCAGCCCCAGCATTTT
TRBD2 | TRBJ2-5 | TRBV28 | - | CASSLGGRAVNQYF | TGTGCCAGCAGTTTAGGTGGGAGGGCGGTCAATCAGTACTTC
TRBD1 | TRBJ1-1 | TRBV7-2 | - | CASSFRGHVFF | TGTGCCAGCAGCTTCAGGGGGCACGTTTTCTTT
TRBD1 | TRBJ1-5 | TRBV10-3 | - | CAIRVRDSLNQPQHF | TGTGCCATCAGGGTCCGGGACAGCCTCAATCAGCCCCAGCATTTT
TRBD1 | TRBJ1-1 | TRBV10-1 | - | CASSRGQGNTEAFF | TGCGCCAGCAGCCGGGGACAGGGGAACACTGAAGCTTTCTTT
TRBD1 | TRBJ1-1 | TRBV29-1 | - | CSVEGTGLFF | TGCAGCGTTGAGGGGACAGGGCTATTCTTT
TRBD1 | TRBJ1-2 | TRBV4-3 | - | CASSTGTGSGYTF | TGCGCCAGCAGCACCGGGACAGGGTCTGGCTACACCTTC
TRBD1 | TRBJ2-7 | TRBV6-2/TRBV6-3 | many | CASSYSGTGLEQYF | TGTGCCAGCAGTTACTCCGGGACAGGGCTCGAGCAGTACTTC
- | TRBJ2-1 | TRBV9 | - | CASSVLGASEQFF | TGTGCCAGCAGCGTATTAGGAGCCAGTGAGCAGTTCTTC
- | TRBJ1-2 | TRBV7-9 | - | CASSLTGGMNYGYTF | TGTGCCAGCAGCTTAACCGGCGGAATGAACTATGGCTACACCTTC
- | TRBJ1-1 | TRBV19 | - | CASSIEWQRNTEAFF | TGTGCCAGTAGTATAGAGTGGCAACGGAACACTGAAGCTTTCTTT
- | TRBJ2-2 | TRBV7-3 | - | CASSSQRTNTGELFF | TGTGCCAGCAGCTCCCAGCGGACCAACACCGGGGAGCTGTTTTTT
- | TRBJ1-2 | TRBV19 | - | CASSIMQGGYTF | TGTGCCAGTAGTATCATGCAGGGTGGCTACACCTTC
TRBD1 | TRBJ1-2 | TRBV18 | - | CASSPGTGVYGYTF | TGTGCCAGCTCCCCCGGGACAGGGGTCTATGGCTACACCTTC
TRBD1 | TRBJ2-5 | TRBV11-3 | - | CASSLDAGGETQYF | TGTGCCAGCAGCTTAGACGCAGGGGGAGAGACCCAGTACTTC
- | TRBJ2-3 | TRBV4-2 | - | CASSQQSSRITDTQYF | TGTGCCAGCAGCCAACAATCAAGTAGAATCACAGATACGCAGTATTTT
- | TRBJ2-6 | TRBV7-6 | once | CASSLAGASSGANVLTF | TGTGCCAGCAGCTTGGCAGGGGCTTCCTCTGGGGCCAACGTCCTGACTTTC
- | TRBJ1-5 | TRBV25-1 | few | CASSGPTNNQPQHF | TGTGCCAGCAGTGGTCCCACAAACAATCAGCCCCAGCATTTT
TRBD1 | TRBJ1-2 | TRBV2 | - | CASSEAPGGTFTF | TGTGCCAGCAGTGAAGCGCCAGGGGGCACTTTCACCTTC
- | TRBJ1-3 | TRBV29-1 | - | CSVESSGNTIYF | TGCAGCGTTGAGAGCTCTGGAAACACCATATATTTT
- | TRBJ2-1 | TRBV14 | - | CASRIGGSYNEQFF | TGTGCCAGCAGGATCGGGGGATCCTACAATGAGCAGTTCTTC
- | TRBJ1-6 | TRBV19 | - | CATGPRERHPPLHF | TGTGCCACTGGACCGAGGGAGCGCCACCCACCCCTCCACTTT
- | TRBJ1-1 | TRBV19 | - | CASSNGGGPTAAFF | TGTGCCAGTAGTAACGGCGGCGGGCCAACGGCGGCTTTCTTT
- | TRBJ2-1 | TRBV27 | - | CASSRERQFGYNEQFF | TGTGCCAGCTCCCGGGAGCGGCAGTTCGGCTACAATGAGCAGTTCTTC
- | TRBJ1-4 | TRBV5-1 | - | CASSLDSYPATNEKLFF | TGCGCCAGCAGCTTGGACAGCTACCCGGCGACTAATGAAAAACTGTTTTTT
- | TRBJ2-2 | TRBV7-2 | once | CASSSPGWVDTGELFF | TGTGCCAGCAGCTCGCCAGGGTGGGTCGACACCGGGGAGCTGTTTTTT
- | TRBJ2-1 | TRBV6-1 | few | CASSEFRNEQFF | TGTGCCAGCAGTGAGTTCAGGAATGAGCAGTTCTTC
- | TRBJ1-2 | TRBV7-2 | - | CASSFVSGVSYGYTF | TGTGCCAGCAGCTTTGTTTCAGGGGTGAGCTATGGCTACACCTTC
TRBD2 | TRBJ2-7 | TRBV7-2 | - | CASSYTLAGGRGEQYF | TGTGCCAGCAGCTATACGCTAGCGGGAGGCAGGGGGGAGCAGTACTTC
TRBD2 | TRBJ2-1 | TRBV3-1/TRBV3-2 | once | CASSPLGGRAGLYNEQFF | TGTGCCAGCAGCCCTCTGGGCGGGAGGGCCGGACTGTACAATGAGCAGTTCTTC
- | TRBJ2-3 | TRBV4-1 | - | CASSQDPGLTDTQYF | TGCGCCAGCAGCCAAGACCCGGGACTCACAGATACGCAGTATTTT
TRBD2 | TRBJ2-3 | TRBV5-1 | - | CASSFRTSGRGSLEDTQYF | TGCGCCAGCAGCTTCCGGACTAGCGGGAGAGGATCGTTAGAAGATACGCAGTATTTT
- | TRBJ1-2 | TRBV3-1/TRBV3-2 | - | CASSPSRRGNYGYTF | TGTGCCAGCAGCCCAAGTCGGAGGGGAAACTATGGCTACACCTTC
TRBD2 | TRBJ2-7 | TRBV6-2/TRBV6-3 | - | CASSPKVGLRYYEQYF | TGTGCCAGCAGCCCTAAAGTGGGACTACGTTACTACGAGCAGTACTTC
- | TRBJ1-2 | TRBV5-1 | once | CASSLVAGDNYGYTF | TGCGCCAGCAGCTTGGTGGCAGGGGATAACTATGGCTACACCTTC
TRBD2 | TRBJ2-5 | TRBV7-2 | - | CASSPMGTSGSSNRKTQYF | TGTGCCAGCAGCCCGATGGGGACTAGCGGTTCCTCCAATCGAAAGACCCAGTACTTC